The rows below give T cell receptor beta chains drawn from one sample of a study of T-cell reconstitution after alpha-beta-depleted transplantation in children. TCRdb fed the PCR reads into MiXCR, producing one record per CDR3 protein. Of almost 500,000 distinct CDR3 sequences in the sample, roughly a tenth are singletons; the top ten hold just over 2%. The sequencing used PBMCs, collected before TCRalphabeta/CD19-depleted stem cell transplant. These receptor sequences come from a child aged 2 to 10 with inherited bone marrow failure, due to receive a stem cell transplant. Each CDR3 is given with its conserved first and last residue.

TRBJ2-1	TRBV5-5	CASSLVALGLAGHEQFF
TRBJ1-2	TRBV20-1	CSATGGSIGYTF
TRBJ2-5	TRBV4-3	CASSQDLRGSKETQYF
TRBJ2-5	TRBV6-5	CASRHGEYQETQYF
TRBJ1-2	TRBV7-8	CASSSTPQGKDYGYTF
TRBJ2-5	TRBV11-2	CASSYGLAQQETQYF
TRBJ1-1	TRBV29-1	CSGRTGLNTEAFF
TRBJ2-1	TRBV27	CASRAGLAGGDSYNEQFF
TRBJ2-1	TRBV9	CASSPKEGVFYNEQFF
TRBJ2-6	TRBV5-1	CASAGRLGANVLTF
TRBJ2-1	TRBV19	CASSKMLYNEQFF
TRBJ2-1	TRBV6-5	CASSYSGLTPYNEQFF
TRBJ2-7	TRBV12-3/TRBV12-4	CASSPSRRGSHEQYF
TRBJ1-3	TRBV6-1	CASKETGPGNTIYF
TRBJ1-2	TRBV12-3/TRBV12-4	CASSSLRDSSQPYGYTF
TRBJ2-2	TRBV5-1	CASSLAASGSGELFF
TRBJ2-1	TRBV4-3	CASSQDYMASYNEQFF
TRBJ2-7	TRBV18	CASSPQRGRHEQYF
TRBJ2-7	TRBV27	CASSQRPTAPLDSTYEQYF
TRBJ2-7	TRBV15	CATANTGLAEYEQYF
TRBJ2-1	TRBV7-9	CASSLKSAVNEQFF
TRBJ2-1	TRBV7-6	CASSLRRSNEQFF
TRBJ2-2	TRBV12-3/TRBV12-4	CASSFSATGELFF
TRBJ2-1	TRBV12-3/TRBV12-4	CASTAGLYNEQFF
TRBJ2-1	TRBV15	CATSSGTGGRNEQFF
TRBJ1-2	TRBV13	CAISATEFYGYTF